This T cell receptor (beta chain) was recorded in a study of CD8 T cells in Susac syndrome. High-throughput TCR beta sequencing covered peripheral CD8+ and CD4+ T cells. The multiple sclerosis controls comprised treatment-naive patients whose relapsing-remitting disease was stable or active. V was shortened by 0 bases and J by 6 bases, with 10 bases between the two germline ends. This CDR3 is built from 13 residues. Germline V gene sequence: CDR1 SGHRS, CDR2 YFSETQ. This clonotype appeared a few times. With random hexamers, reverse transcription was performed on about 0.45 to 1 ug of RNA. Amplification of the TCR beta CDR3 was carried out by immunoSEQ multiplex PCR, which spanned a total of 54 Vbeta and 13 Jbeta segments. A single record per CDR3 protein comes from TCRdb applying MiXCR to the immunoSEQ multiplex PCR reads. The table records roughly 120,000 distinct CDR3 sequences, approximately 93% of them present only once.

This sequence was found in a human donor with multiple sclerosis. The chain joins TRBV5-1 to TRBJ2-7; either TRBD1 or TRBD2 may fit D (6 bases each). The sample taken for sequencing was CD8+ T cells from PBMCs. The CDR3 DNA sequence: TGCGCCAGCAGCTTGGAACAGGGAGGCGAGCAGTACTTC. This codes for CASSLEQGGEQYF.